The TCR beta chain under discussion was sequenced for a study of T cells in Graves' hyperthyroidism and ophthalmopathy. This clonotype was seen ten or more times. Diagnostic assessment was based on clinical symptoms, serum thyroxine and TRAb, thyroid ultrasound and orbital computed tomography. TCR beta CDR3 regions were amplified from RNA transcripts. First-round RT-PCR with HTBI primers amplified the TCR CDR3 region. MiXCR, applied by TCRdb to the multiplex PCR reads, yields one record per CDR3 protein. In the table there are some 720,000 distinct CDR3 sequences, less than 20% of which are singletons. Sequenced material: blood. The origin of this receptor is a man aged 18 to 29 with Graves' hyperthyroidism.

The CDR3 DNA sequence: TGTGCCAGCAGTTTAGGTCCTAGCGGAAGCTCCTACAATGAGCAGTTCTTC. This encodes CASSLGPSGSSYNEQFF. This chain connects TRBV12-3 or TRBV12-4 to TRBJ2-1; the match to TRBD2 covers 7 bases. The CDR3 is 17 amino acids. Trimming at V came to 1 base and at J to 0 bases, leaving 6 bases not matched to a gene.